The table lists the clone carrying this T cell receptor (beta chain) with a few counts. Its cognate antigen is unknown. As described, mixed lymphocyte reaction cells underwent coculture at 37°C for a duration of around six days. Here immunoSEQ multiplex PCR was the method, and the copy in TCRdb shows in-frame clones only, minus some. The repertoire holds over 11,000 clones, with approximately 48% as singletons. Germline V lookup: CDR1 GTSNPN, CDR2 SVGIG (reference sequence). The CDR3 is 11 residues long. Trimming took 2 bases from V and 11 from J; bases not matched to a gene: 4. This sample was taken from a study of siplizumab effects on memory and regulatory T cells.

This receptor was obtained from a human donor in good health; the cells came from an allogeneic mixed lymphocyte reaction. J is TRBJ1-1 and V is TRBV30; 8 positions agree with TRBD1. The sequenced sample consisted of CFSE-low (dividing) CD4+ T cells sorted from an allogeneic mixed lymphocyte reaction. For the CDR3, the DNA is TGTGCCTGGAGTCCCCAGGGGGCGGCTTTCTTT. It yields the protein CAWSPQGAAFF.